Below are 10 T cell receptor beta chains sequenced from a single sample in a study of technical replicates of blood from a few donors. Sequencing was performed with immunoSEQ multiplex PCR; in TCRdb, only in-frame clones are kept and a portion is missing. The data hold roughly 82,000 clones, with over 80% observed a single time. Sequenced sample: T cells isolated from PBMCs. The source of these receptors is a human donor in good health.

V is TRBV30 and J is TRBJ2-5; a weak D match, TRBD2 (5 bases). V was shortened by 0 bases and J by 9 bases, with 14 bases between the two germline ends. Germline values: CDR1 GTSNPN, CDR2 SVGIG (reference sequence). This CDR3 is built from 13 residues. The CDR3: CAWSVEGGVSQYF. CDR3 coding DNA: TGTGCCTGGAGTGTAGAGGGCGGCGTTTCCCAGTACTTC.

The chain employs TRBV4-2 and TRBJ1-5, with 11 bases aligning to TRBD1. Trimming at V came to 1 base and at J to 0 bases, leaving 8 bases not matched to a gene. This CDR3 comprises 19 residues. Looked up from germline, CDR1 is LGHNA and CDR2 is YNFKEQ. The CDR3 nucleotides are TGTGCCAGCAGCCAAGGTTCCGGGACAGGGGGGCATAGCAATCAGCCCCAGCATTTT. Encoded protein: CASSQGSGTGGHSNQPQHF.

In its sample, this clone was seen a few times. The chain employs TRBV19 and TRBJ2-7; 7 bases align to TRBD1. With 5 bases clipped from V and 7 bases from J, the junction kept 11 bases outside the gene matches. CDR1 is LNHDA and CDR2 is SQIVND in the germline V gene (reference sequence). CDR3 length: 14 residues. CDR3 in DNA: TGTGCCAGTAGTCGACAGGGAAGGAGGTTTGAGCAGTACTTC. Translation: CASSRQGRRFEQYF.

This chain joins TRBV15 and TRBJ1-6; no firm D call. Germline lookup yields CDR1 LNHNV and CDR2 YYDKDF (reference sequence). Trimming shortened V by 0 bases and J by 3 bases, and 6 bases separated the two germline ends. This CDR3 has 15 amino acids. The CDR3 sequence: CATSRDNSYNSPLHF. The CDR3 bases are TGTGCCACCAGCAGAGACAATAGCTATAATTCACCCCTCCACTTT. The variable domain in full, with the rest retrieved from reference TRBV15 and TRBJ1-6, is DAMVIQNPRYQVTQFGKPVTLSCSQTLNHNVMYWYQQKSSQAPKLLFHYYDKDFNNEADTPDNFQSRRPNTSFCFLDIRSPGLGDTAMYLCATSRDNSYNSPLHFGNGTRLTVT.

This clone was counted once. The V and J genes are TRBV15 and TRBJ2-7, with D possibly TRBD2 on 6 matching bases. V lost 6 bases to trimming and J lost 5 bases, with 20 bases between them. The CDR3 contains 15 residues. The germline V gene has CDR1 LNHNV and CDR2 YYDKDF (reference sequence). This CDR3 reads CATRELGGSGNEQYF. CDR3 bases: TGTGCCACCAGGGAGCTGGGGGGAAGCGGCAACGAGCAGTACTTC.

The chain combines TRBV6-5 with TRBJ2-2, with D perhaps TRBD2 (6 bases). The CDR3 consists of 13 residues. Germline-derived CDR1 and CDR2 are MNHEY and SVGAGI. For the CDR3, the DNA is TGTGCTTCGGGGGAGCGGGTCACCGGGGAGCTGTTTTTT. This encodes CASGERVTGELFF.

Concerning this clone: At the DNA level, this CDR3 is encoded by other sequences in the same sample as well. This chain joins TRBV7-9 and TRBJ1-1; 9 nucleotides agree with TRBD1. The CDR3 loop spans 14 amino acids. Per the germline V gene, CDR1 is SEHNR and CDR2 is FQNEAQ (reference sequence). The trim removed 1 base at V and 3 bases at J, leaving 0 bases unmatched. The DNA for the CDR3 is TGTGCCAGCAGCTTAGGACAGGGGGACACTGAAGCTTTCTTT. It encodes CASSLGQGDTEAFF.

The V gene is TRBV4-1, the J gene TRBJ2-7; D possibly corresponds to TRBD1 (5 bases). Trimming cost V 2 bases and J 6 bases, with 17 bases left between them. The length of the CDR3 is 15 residues. Per germline, CDR1 MGHRA and CDR2 YSYEKL. CDR3 coding DNA: TGCGCCAGCAGCCAACCTACGGTCAGGGCAGCCGAGCAGTACTTC. This codes for CASSQPTVRAAEQYF.

This sequence joins TRBV27 and TRBJ2-1; 9 bases map to TRBD2. The CDR3 loop spans 15 amino acids. V gave up 5 bases and J gave up 4 bases; unmatched junction bases: 6. Germline-derived CDR1 and CDR2 are MNHEY and SMNVEV (reference sequence). CDR3 DNA: TGTGCCAGCAGTGACCCCGGACTAGCGTACAATGAGCAGTTCTTC. It encodes CASSDPGLAYNEQFF.

This chain joins TRBV19 and TRBJ2-1; possible D gene TRBD1, 6 bases. Looked up from germline, CDR1 is LNHDA and CDR2 is SQIVND (reference sequence). CDR3 size: 15 residues. Trimming removed 8 bases from V and 4 bases from J, with 18 bases in between. CDR3 in DNA: TGTGCCAGTCGGGACATTCTGAGTCTGTACAATGAGCAGTTCTTC. Its protein is CASRDILSLYNEQFF.